This passage covers 10 T cell receptor beta chains from one sample sequenced in a study of blood T cells in healthy people across ages. Combining a sample-barcoded 5' primer with a J-beta primer mix, a second PCR ran for about 7 to 12 cycles. TCRdb itself ran the 5' RACE reads through MiXCR, one entry per CDR3 protein. The data hold 1,500,000 or so distinct CDR3 sequences, with around 59% observed a single time. The specimen was blood. These receptors came from a man younger than 35 in good health.

The chain recombines TRBV19 with TRBJ2-1; unclear D gene. The CDR3 loop spans 14 amino acids. The V end lost 4 bases, the J end lost 4 bases, and 11 bases lay between the germline ends. Per germline, CDR1 LNHDA and CDR2 SQIVND (reference sequence). CDR3 region: CASSSSSLYNEQFF. The CDR3 nucleotides are TGTGCCAGTAGTAGTTCTAGTTTGTACAATGAGCAGTTCTTC.

The chain joins TRBV2 to TRBJ2-7; D uncertain. V lost 8 bases and J lost 2, with 10 bases in between. Germline V gene sequence: CDR1 SNHLY, CDR2 FYNNEI. This CDR3 region has 12 residues. The DNA for the CDR3 is TGTGCCAGCGAAGGATCTACCTACGAGCAGTACTTC. Protein: CASEGSTYEQYF.

This sequence joins TRBV7-9 and TRBJ2-1; 10 bases map to TRBD2. CDR3 size: 14 residues. After removal of 6 bases from V and 7 bases from J, the junction contained 6 bases not matched to a gene. CDR1 and CDR2 (germline): SEHNR, FQNEAQ (reference sequence). Here the CDR3 DNA reads TGTGCCAGCAGTGACCCGACTAGCGGGAATGAGCAGTTCTTC. It yields the protein CASSDPTSGNEQFF.

The chain recombines TRBV24-1 with TRBJ2-1; a possible D gene is TRBD2 (5 bases). The V end lost 2 bases, the J end lost 10 bases, and 5 bases lay between the germline ends. Germline V gene lookup returns CDR1 KGHDR and CDR2 SFDVKD. This CDR3 region has 11 residues. This chain's CDR3 is CATSDSGEQFF. CDR3 in DNA: TGTGCCACCAGTGATTCGGGGGAGCAGTTCTTC.

A few counts support this clonotype. The chain is built from TRBV29-1 and TRBJ2-5; 7 bases agree with TRBD1. The J call is uncertain, as TRBJ2-7 better fits the DNA end. The CDR3 totals 14 residues. CDR1 and CDR2 from the germline V gene are SQVTM and ANQGSEA. The CDR3 sequence: CSVEDMGRGNEQYF. CDR3 coding DNA: TGCAGCGTTGAAGATATGGGCAGGGGGAACGAGCAGTACTTC.

The rearrangement uses TRBV7-8 and TRBJ2-7, with 8 bases fitting TRBD2. J lost 2 bases, V lost 8 bases, and 17 bases had no gene match. This CDR3 has 17 amino acids. The germline gives CDR1 SGHVS, CDR2 FQNEAQ. The CDR3 DNA follows: TGTGCCAGCGGCTCAGGAGGGACTAGTATTATCCCCTACGAGCAGTACTTC. It specifies CASGSGGTSIIPYEQYF.

This clonotype has just a few counts. The chain is built from TRBV11-2 and TRBJ2-7; D remains ambiguous. The germline V and J ends were trimmed by 6 bases and 2 bases, with 14 bases remaining between them. The CDR3 covers 14 residues. Germline CDR1 is SGHAT and CDR2 is FQNNGV. CDR3 nucleotides: TGTGCCAGCAGGAACAATGGCCTACCCTACGAGCAGTACTTC. Translation: CASRNNGLPYEQYF.

The chain uses TRBV5-1 and TRBJ2-7, with TRBD2 matching 9 bases. In germline, CDR1 is SGHRS, CDR2 YFSETQ. The length of the CDR3 is 15 residues. The junction had 5 bases not matched to a gene; V was cut back by 4 bases and J by 0 bases. The CDR3 bases are TGCGCCAGCAGCCCCCTAGCGGGAAACTCCTACGAGCAGTACTTC. This sequence encodes CASSPLAGNSYEQYF.

The chain is built from TRBV4-1 and TRBJ1-2; no firm D call. V gave up 1 base and J gave up 0 bases, with 6 bases separating them. The CDR3 spans 14 residues. Germline V gene sequence: CDR1 MGHRA, CDR2 YSYEKL. In DNA, the CDR3 is TGCGCCAGCAGCCAAGTGGGCACTAACTATGGCTACACCTTC. Protein sequence: CASSQVGTNYGYTF.

This clonotype appeared a few times. The V gene is TRBV13, the J gene TRBJ2-1; a weak D match, TRBD1 (6 bases). V dropped 6 bases and J dropped 0 bases, with 12 bases sitting between them. The germline CDR1 and CDR2 sequences are PRHDT and FYEKMQ (reference sequence). CDR3 length equals 15 residues. The chain's CDR3 is CASRAQGSSYNEQFF. Here the CDR3 DNA reads TGTGCCAGCAGGGCCCAGGGGAGCTCCTACAATGAGCAGTTCTTC. Supplemented by reference TRBV13 and TRBJ2-1, the full variable domain reads AAGVIQSPRHLIKEKRETATLKCYPIPRHDTVYWYQQGPGQDPQFLISFYEKMQSDKGSIPDRFSAQQFSDYHSELNMSSLELGDSALYFCASRAQGSSYNEQFFGPGTRLTVL.